This TCR beta chain was sequenced during a study of human T cells and chemical hapten exposure. Findings and caveats of the study: In the PT1 data, expanded TCR counts showed a positive correlation with patch test score.

TCRdb re-derived calls from the RACE reads in MiXCR, one entry per CDR3 protein. Of around 120,000 distinct CDR3 sequences in the sample, about an eighth were seen once. This CDR3 spans 12 amino acids. V lost 6 bases and J 0 bases, leaving 2 bases between the germline ends. This clonotype was detected ten times or more. Its antigen is as yet unknown. The time point was: patch test 1, 2 weeks after DPC sensitization. Documented treatment: therapeutic diphenylcyclopropenone sensitization with weekly scalp DPC. This TCR was recovered from a man aged 18 to 30 with alopecia areata. Some clones in this sample may be carry-over from other donors' samples. V gene TRBV12-3 or TRBV12-4 combines with J gene TRBJ2-2; D not certain. The material sequenced was whole blood, taken in connection with sensitization to the hapten diphenylcyclopropenone (DPC). The CDR3 DNA follows: TGTGCCAGCAGCCCGAACACCGGGGAGCTGTTTTTT. Protein sequence: CASSPNTGELFF.